A selection of T cell receptor beta chains follows, all from one sample in a study of T cells in localized non-small cell lung cancer. The table came from immunoSEQ multiplex PCR; TCRdb's copy has only in-frame clones and leaves some out. The table records tens of thousands of clones, around nine tenths of them present only once. The specimen comprised peripheral blood, sampled before any cancer treatment. The receptors stem from a woman aged 35 to 69 with stage I squamous cell lung carcinoma. Both conserved end residues are part of each CDR3. D genes are given only for firm matches. Clone size appears in some rows only: once, few, many, or a class for an expanded clone.

v_call,j_call,d_call,clone_size,cdr3_nt,cdr3_aa
TRBV7-9,TRBJ1-1,NA,NA,TGTGCCAGCAGCTTGACGTTGGGGAGGAACACTGAAGCTTTCTTT,CASSLTLGRNTEAFF
TRBV7-9,TRBJ2-2,NA,NA,TGTGCCAGCAGCTCCTTACAGGGAGTGGGCACCGGGGAGCTGTTTTTT,CASSSLQGVGTGELFF
TRBV2,TRBJ1-6,NA,NA,TGTGCCAGCAGTTTCTGGGCCGCCTATAATTCACCCCTCCACTTT,CASSFWAAYNSPLHF
TRBV4-2,TRBJ1-4,NA,once,TGTGCCAGCAGCCAAGTGGGGGGAGGGGGAGGTGAAAAACTGTTTTTT,CASSQVGGGGGEKLFF
TRBV14,TRBJ1-1,NA,NA,TGTGCCAGCAGCCAAATTTCCAGTTTGAACACTGAAGCTTTCTTT,CASSQISSLNTEAFF
TRBV2,TRBJ2-5,NA,NA,TGTGCCAGTCGGGATGGGACCCAGTACTTC,CASRDGTQYF
TRBV7-2,TRBJ1-2,NA,NA,TGTGCCAGCAGCTTGGACAGACTCTATGGCTACACCTTC,CASSLDRLYGYTF
TRBV7-9,TRBJ2-5,NA,NA,TGTGCCAGCAGCTTAAACGGGCAACTCCAAGAGACCCAGTACTTC,CASSLNGQLQETQYF
TRBV5-6,TRBJ2-2,NA,NA,TGTGCCAGCAGACCTACCGGGAGCCTGAACACCGGGGAGCTGTTTTTT,CASRPTGSLNTGELFF
TRBV19,TRBJ1-2,TRBD1,NA,TGTGCCAGTAGTTCTTATGGAAGACAGGGCCTCTATGGCTACACCTTC,CASSSYGRQGLYGYTF
TRBV7-9,TRBJ1-2,NA,NA,TGTGCCAGCCTCAAGTCGTCGTCGACTAACTATGGCTACACCTTC,CASLKSSSTNYGYTF
TRBV4-1,TRBJ1-1,NA,NA,TGCGCCAGCAGCCAACCAACCGGGACCGATGAAGCTTTCTTT,CASSQPTGTDEAFF
TRBV13,TRBJ1-2,NA,NA,TGTGCCAGCAGCCCCGGACAGAACTATGGCTACACCTTC,CASSPGQNYGYTF
TRBV6-6,TRBJ2-1,NA,NA,TGTGCCAGCAGTCCCGCCAGGGACTCCTACAATGAGCAGTTCTTC,CASSPARDSYNEQFF
TRBV5-1,TRBJ2-3,NA,once,TGCGCCAGCAGCCCTGGCACAGATACGCAGTATTTT,CASSPGTDTQYF
TRBV5-8,TRBJ2-6,NA,NA,TGTGCCAGCAGCTTGATATCCTCTGGGGCCAACGTCCTGACTTTC,CASSLISSGANVLTF
TRBV28,TRBJ2-3,TRBD2,NA,TGTGCCAGCAGTTTGAGGAACGGGCTAGCGGCCACAGATACGCAGTATTTT,CASSLRNGLAATDTQYF
TRBV5-5,TRBJ2-5,NA,NA,TGTGCCAGCAGCCGCGGGACGGGGGAGACCCAGTACTTC,CASSRGTGETQYF
TRBV7-3,TRBJ1-2,NA,NA,TGTGCCAGCAGCTTCCTCGGACAAGGCTACACCTTC,CASSFLGQGYTF
TRBV29-1,TRBJ2-1,TRBD1,NA,TGCAGCGTTGCCGAGGGGGCCCAGTTCTTC,CSVAEGAQFF
TRBV30,TRBJ2-3,NA,NA,TGTGCCTGGAGTCTAGCAGGGGGCACAGATACGCAGTATTTT,CAWSLAGGTDTQYF
TRBV7-3,TRBJ2-7,NA,NA,TGTGCCAGCAGCTTAGAAGGAGGGGGCCCCTACGAGCAGTACTTC,CASSLEGGGPYEQYF
TRBV6-1,TRBJ1-2,NA,once,TGTGCCAGCAGTGAAGCGCAGACAGCTAACTATGGCTACACCTTC,CASSEAQTANYGYTF
TRBV6-1,TRBJ2-7,TRBD1,NA,TGTGCCAGCAAACAGGGGGGCGACGAGCAGTACTTC,CASKQGGDEQYF
TRBV5-4,TRBJ1-1,NA,once,TGTGCCAGCAGCTTGGACTACCTCAGAAACACTGAAGCTTTCTTT,CASSLDYLRNTEAFF
TRBV29-1,TRBJ2-3,TRBD2,NA,TGCAGCGCCTACCCTCCGGGACTAGCGGGAGAACAGTATTTT,CSAYPPGLAGEQYF
TRBV7-2,TRBJ1-2,TRBD1,NA,TGTGCCACCGAGACAGACAGGGACTATGGCTACACCTTC,CATETDRDYGYTF